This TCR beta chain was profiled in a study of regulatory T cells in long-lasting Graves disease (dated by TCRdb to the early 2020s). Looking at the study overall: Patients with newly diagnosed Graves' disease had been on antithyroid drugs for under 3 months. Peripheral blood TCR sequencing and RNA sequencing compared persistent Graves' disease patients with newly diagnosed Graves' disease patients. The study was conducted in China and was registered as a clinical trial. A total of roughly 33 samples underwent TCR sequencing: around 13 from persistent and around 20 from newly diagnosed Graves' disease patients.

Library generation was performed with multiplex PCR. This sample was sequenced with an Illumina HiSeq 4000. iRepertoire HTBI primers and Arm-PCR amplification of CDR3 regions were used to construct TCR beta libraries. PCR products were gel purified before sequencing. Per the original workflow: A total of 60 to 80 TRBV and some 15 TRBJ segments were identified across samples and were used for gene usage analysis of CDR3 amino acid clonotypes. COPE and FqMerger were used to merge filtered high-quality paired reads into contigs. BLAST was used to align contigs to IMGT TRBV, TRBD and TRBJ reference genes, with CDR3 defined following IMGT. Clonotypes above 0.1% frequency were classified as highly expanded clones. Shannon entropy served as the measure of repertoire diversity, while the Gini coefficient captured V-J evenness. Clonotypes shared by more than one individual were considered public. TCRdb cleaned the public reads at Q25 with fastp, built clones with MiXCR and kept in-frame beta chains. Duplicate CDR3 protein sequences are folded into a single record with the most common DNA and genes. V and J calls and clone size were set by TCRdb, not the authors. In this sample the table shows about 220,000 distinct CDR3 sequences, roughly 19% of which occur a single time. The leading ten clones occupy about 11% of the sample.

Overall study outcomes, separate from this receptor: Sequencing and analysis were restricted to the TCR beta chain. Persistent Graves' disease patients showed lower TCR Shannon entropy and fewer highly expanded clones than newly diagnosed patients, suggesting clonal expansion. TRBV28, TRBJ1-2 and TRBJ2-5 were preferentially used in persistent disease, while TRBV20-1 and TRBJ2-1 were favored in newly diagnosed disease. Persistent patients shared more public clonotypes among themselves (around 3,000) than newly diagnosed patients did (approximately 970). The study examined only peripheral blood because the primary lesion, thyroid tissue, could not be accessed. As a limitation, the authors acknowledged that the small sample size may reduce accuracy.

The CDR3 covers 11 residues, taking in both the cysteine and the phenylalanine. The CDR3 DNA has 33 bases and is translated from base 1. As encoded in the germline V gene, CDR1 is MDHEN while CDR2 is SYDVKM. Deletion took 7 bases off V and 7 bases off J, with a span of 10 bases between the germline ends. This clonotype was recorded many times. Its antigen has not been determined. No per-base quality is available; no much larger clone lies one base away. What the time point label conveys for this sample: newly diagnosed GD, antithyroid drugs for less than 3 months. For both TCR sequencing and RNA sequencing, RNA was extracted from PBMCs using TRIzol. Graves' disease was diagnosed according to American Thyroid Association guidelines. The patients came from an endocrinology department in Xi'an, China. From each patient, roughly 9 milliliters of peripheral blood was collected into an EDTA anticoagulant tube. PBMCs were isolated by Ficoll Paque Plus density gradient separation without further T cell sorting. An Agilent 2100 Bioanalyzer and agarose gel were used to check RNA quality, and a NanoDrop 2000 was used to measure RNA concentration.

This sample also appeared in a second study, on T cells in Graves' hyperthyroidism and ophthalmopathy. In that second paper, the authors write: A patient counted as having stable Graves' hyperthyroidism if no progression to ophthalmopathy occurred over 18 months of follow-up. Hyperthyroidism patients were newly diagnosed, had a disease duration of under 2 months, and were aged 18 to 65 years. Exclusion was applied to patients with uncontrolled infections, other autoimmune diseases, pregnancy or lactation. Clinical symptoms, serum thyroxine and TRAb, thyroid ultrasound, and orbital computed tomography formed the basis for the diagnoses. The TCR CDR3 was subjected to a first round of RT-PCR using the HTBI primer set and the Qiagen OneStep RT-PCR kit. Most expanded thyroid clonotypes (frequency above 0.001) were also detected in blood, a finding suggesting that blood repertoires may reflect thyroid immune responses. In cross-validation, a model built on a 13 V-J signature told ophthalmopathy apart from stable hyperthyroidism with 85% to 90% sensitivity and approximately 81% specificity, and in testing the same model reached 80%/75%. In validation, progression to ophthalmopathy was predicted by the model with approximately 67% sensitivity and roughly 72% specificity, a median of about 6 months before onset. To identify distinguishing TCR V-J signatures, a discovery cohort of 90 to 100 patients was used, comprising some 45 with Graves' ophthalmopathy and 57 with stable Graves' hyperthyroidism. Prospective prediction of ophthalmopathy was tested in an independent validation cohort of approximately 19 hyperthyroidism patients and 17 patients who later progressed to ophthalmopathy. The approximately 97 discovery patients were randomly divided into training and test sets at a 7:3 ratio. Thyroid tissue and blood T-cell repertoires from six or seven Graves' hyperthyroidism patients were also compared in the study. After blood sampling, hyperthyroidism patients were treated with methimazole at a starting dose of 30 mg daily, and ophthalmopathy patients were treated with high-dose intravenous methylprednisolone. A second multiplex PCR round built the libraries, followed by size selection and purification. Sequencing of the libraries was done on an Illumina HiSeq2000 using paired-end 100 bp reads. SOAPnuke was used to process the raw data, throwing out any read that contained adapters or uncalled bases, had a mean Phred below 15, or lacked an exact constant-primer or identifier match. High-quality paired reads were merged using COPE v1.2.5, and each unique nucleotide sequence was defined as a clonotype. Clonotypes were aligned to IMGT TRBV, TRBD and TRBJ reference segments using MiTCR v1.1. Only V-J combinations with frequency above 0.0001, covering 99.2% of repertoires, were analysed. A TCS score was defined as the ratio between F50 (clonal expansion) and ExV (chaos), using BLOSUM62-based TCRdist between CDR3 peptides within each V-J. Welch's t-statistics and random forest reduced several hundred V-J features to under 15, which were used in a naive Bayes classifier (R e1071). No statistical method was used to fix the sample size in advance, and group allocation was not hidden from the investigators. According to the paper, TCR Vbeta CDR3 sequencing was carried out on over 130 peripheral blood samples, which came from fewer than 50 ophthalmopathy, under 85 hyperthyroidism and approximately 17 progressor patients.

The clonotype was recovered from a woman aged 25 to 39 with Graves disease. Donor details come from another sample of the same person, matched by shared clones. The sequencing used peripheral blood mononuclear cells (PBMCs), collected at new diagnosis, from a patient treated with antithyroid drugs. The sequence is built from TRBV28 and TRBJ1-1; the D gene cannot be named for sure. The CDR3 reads CASTEAGEAFF. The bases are TGTGCCAGCACAGAGGCAGGTGAAGCTTTCTTT.